Below, 5 T cell receptor beta chains from the same sample are listed, as sequenced in a study of control samples from healthy donors and cancer patients. Measured with immunoSEQ multiplex PCR; TCRdb has only the in-frame clones, and not every one. This sample has about 130,000 clones, with about 95% found just once. The source material was blood. These receptor sequences come from a man aged 25 to 45 in good health.

The V call is TRBV7-9, the J call TRBJ1-1, with D maybe TRBD1 (5 bases). V was pared by 6 bases and J by 3 bases, with 14 bases between. The CDR3 is made up of 14 amino acids. CDR1 is SEHNR, CDR2 FQNEAQ, per germline (reference sequence). The CDR3 spells CASRETDSYTEAFF. In nucleotides, the CDR3 is TGTGCCAGCAGGGAGACAGATTCATACACTGAAGCTTTCTTT.

The chain has TRBV6-5 and TRBJ1-5; possible D gene TRBD1, 5 bases. The germline CDR1 and CDR2 sequences are MNHEY and SVGAGI. There are 15 residues in the CDR3. The V and J ends lost 4 bases and 0 bases respectively, with 10 bases between them. In nucleotides, the CDR3 is TGTGCCAGCAGTTCGACAGCGTATAGCAATCAGCCCCAGCATTTT. Amino acid sequence: CASSSTAYSNQPQHF.

The chain recombines TRBV29-1 with TRBJ1-1; the D gene is possibly TRBD1 (6 bases). Germline CDR1 SQVTM, CDR2 ANQGSEA. The germline V and J ends were trimmed by 7 bases and 4 bases, with 25 bases remaining between them. The CDR3 runs 16 residues. The CDR3 reads CSARGHLQGEGTEAFF. The CDR3 DNA reads TGCAGCGCCCGCGGACATTTACAGGGAGAGGGCACTGAAGCTTTCTTT. The full variable domain, its missing parts supplied by reference TRBV29-1 and TRBJ1-1, is SAVISQKPSRDICQRGTSLTIQCQVDSQVTMMFWYRQQPGQSLTLIATANQGSEATYESGFVIDKFPISRPNLTFSTLTVSNMSPEDSSIYLCSARGHLQGEGTEAFFGQGTRLTVV.

This clone was seen once. The V call is TRBV7-6, the J call TRBJ1-2; D is possibly TRBD1 (6 bases). Germline V gives CDR1 SGHVS, CDR2 FNYEAQ. The CDR3 is made up of 15 amino acids. V dropped 1 base and J dropped 2 bases, with 11 bases sitting between them. This chain's CDR3 is CASSLGPGANYGYTF. The CDR3 DNA reads as TGTGCCAGCAGCTTAGGTCCGGGGGCGAACTATGGCTACACCTTC.

J is TRBJ2-3 and V is TRBV20-1; either TRBD1 or TRBD2 may fit D (6 bases each). V shed 3 bases and J shed 3 bases, with 13 bases lying between them. Germline CDR1 DFQATT, CDR2 SNEGSKA (reference sequence). This CDR3 comprises 14 residues. CDR3 DNA: TGCAGTGCTAGTAGGCAGGGGAGGACAGATACGCAGTATTTT. Translation: CSASRQGRTDTQYF.